The rows below give T cell receptor beta chains drawn from one sample of a study of blood T cell dynamics during melanoma immunotherapy. The protocol was immunoSEQ multiplex PCR, while the TCRdb copy is restricted to in-frame clones and leaves out a portion. Of 7,500 to 9,000 clones listed, approximately 85% are singletons. The sequenced sample was blood, obtained from a patient treated with checkpoint blockade. These receptors were obtained from a human donor with melanoma. Each CDR3 is given with its conserved first and last residue. The D gene is left open where the match is weak. Size values are once, few and many counts, or a class for expanded clones, and some rows have none.

j_call d_call cdr3_length clone_size v_call cdr3_aa
TRBJ1-2 TRBD1 16 few TRBV9 CASSTPDRVRTYGYTF
TRBJ2-7 TRBD2 12 - TRBV2 CASGTSGSEQYF
TRBJ1-1 - 13 - TRBV27 CASRGLMNTEAFF
TRBJ2-7 - 17 - TRBV5-6 CASSVVEEGPRSYEQYF
TRBJ1-4 TRBD1 16 - TRBV5-6 CASSNYRGLRDEKLFF
TRBJ1-2 - 14 - TRBV28 CASSVPGPSYGYTF
TRBJ2-7 TRBD2 19 once TRBV4-1 CASSQGLAGRGTSSYEQYF
TRBJ1-2 TRBD1 14 medium-sized TRBV5-1 CASSHDRGSQGYTF
TRBJ1-5 - 11 - TRBV20-1 CSARVAKAQHF
TRBJ2-7 - 15 - TRBV5-1 CASSLGVEVSYEQYF
- - 12 - TRBV7-6 CASSPDSHEQYF
TRBJ1-4 - 13 once TRBV7-2 CASSFEAEEKLFF
TRBJ1-4 - 13 - TRBV28 CASSLGTNEKLFF
TRBJ1-1 - 15 - TRBV7-8 CASSLGGRAQGEAFF
TRBJ1-4 - 13 - TRBV28 CASNGQGNEKLFF
TRBJ2-7 - 13 once TRBV7-9 CASSLVTIYEQYF
TRBJ2-7 - 12 - TRBV11-3 CASSGRAGEQYF
TRBJ2-2 - 12 - TRBV27 CASSRATGELLF
TRBJ2-7 TRBD1 14 - TRBV7-9 CASSLRDREFEQYF
TRBJ1-2 - 15 - TRBV14 CASSQDLGGRYGYTF
TRBJ1-1 TRBD1 15 few TRBV19 CASSMGTGTGLRAFF
TRBJ2-7 - 13 - TRBV9 CASSVGTRGEQYF
TRBJ2-7 TRBD1 15 few TRBV2 CASRDGTGLSYEQYF
TRBJ1-5 - 15 few TRBV7-9 CASSATVAGDQPQHF
TRBJ1-1 - 15 - TRBV5-1 CASSQVGAMNTEAFF
TRBJ1-1 - 14 - TRBV6-6 CASSYTTGNTEAFF
TRBJ1-3 - 14 - TRBV5-6 CASSLPSSGNTIYF
TRBJ1-1 - 17 - TRBV29-1 CSARSGGAVSMNTEAFF
TRBJ1-2 TRBD1 14 - TRBV18 CASSATTGDYGYTF
- TRBD1 15 - TRBV5-4 CASSLDPGTGYEQYF
TRBJ2-5 - 11 - TRBV7-4 CASSFKSREYF
TRBJ2-7 - 14 - TRBV19 CASSLGTGDHEQYF
TRBJ1-1 - 14 - TRBV7-9 CASSIGQSNTEAFF
TRBJ2-7 - 17 - TRBV4-2 CASSQDRGGTGASEQYF
TRBJ1-2 TRBD1 15 - TRBV7-9 CASSPRGTGPYGYTF
TRBJ2-2 - 12 - TRBV28 CASDSSAGELFF
TRBJ2-3 TRBD2 17 - TRBV29-1 CSARRGAGGPKTDTQYF
TRBJ2-1 TRBD2 12 - TRBV19 CASRLAGGEQFF
TRBJ2-5 - 13 - TRBV13 CASSPLTSSRQYF
TRBJ2-7 TRBD1 15 - TRBV5-1 CASSPQPGTAYEQYF
TRBJ1-1 TRBD1 16 - TRBV2 CASILSAGTVGTEAFF
TRBJ2-6 - 14 once TRBV6-1 CASTEGLGANVLTF
TRBJ1-1 - 16 - TRBV6-6 CASIPQMGQGNTEAFF
TRBJ2-7 - 13 - TRBV2 CASKKDRTYEQYF
TRBJ1-1 - 13 - TRBV5-1 CASSLGQAREAFF
TRBJ2-7 TRBD2 13 - TRBV29-1 CSVASSLAYEQYF
- - 17 - TRBV28 CASSLYIGVSKLYEQYF
TRBJ1-2 - 14 few TRBV7-3 CASSLRRANYGYTF
TRBJ1-1 - 14 - TRBV28 CASSPGALNTEAFF
TRBJ1-5 TRBD1 14 - TRBV18 CASSSGQGNQPQHF
TRBJ2-5 - 13 - TRBV19 CASSIRTMGEQYF
TRBJ1-2 - 12 - TRBV29-1 CSVVDQGLGYTF
TRBJ1-1 - 13 - TRBV29-1 CSGAVNRGTEAFF
TRBJ1-2 TRBD1 17 once TRBV18 CASSPQPLGQGNYGYTF